Presented here are 3 T cell receptor beta chains from one specimen sequenced in a study of CD8 T cells in Susac syndrome. Reverse transcription used about 0.45 to 1 ug RNA and random hexamers. TCRdb re-called the immunoSEQ multiplex PCR reads through MiXCR, storing one row per CDR3 protein. Here the sample spans around 100,000 distinct CDR3 sequences, roughly 96% being singletons. Sequencing input: CD8+ T cells from PBMCs. The receptors shown here come from a human donor with Susac syndrome.

The chain carries TRBV18 and TRBJ2-2; D gene ambiguous. Between the trimmed V and J ends, which lost 3 bases and 0 bases, there was a span of 11 bases. The CDR3 extends over 16 amino acids. Germline values: CDR1 KGHSH, CDR2 LQKENI. CDR3 protein: CASSPVWKSNTGELFF. As DNA, the CDR3 is TGTGCCAGCTCACCGGTTTGGAAATCGAACACCGGGGAGCTGTTTTTT.

The chain employs TRBV4-2 and TRBJ2-7; D is unresolved. Germline loops: CDR1 LGHNA, CDR2 YNFKEQ. V was cut by 0 bases and J by 0 bases, with 12 bases left in between. The CDR3 length is 16 residues. CDR3 sequence: CASSQEVAVSSYEQYF. The CDR3 nucleotides read TGTGCCAGCAGCCAAGAGGTGGCGGTGAGCTCCTACGAGCAGTACTTC.

The J gene is TRBJ2-7, the V gene TRBV2, with 8 positions matching TRBD1. CDR3 length: 12 amino acids. V shed 6 bases, J shed 5 bases, and the junction held 3 bases outside the gene matches. Germline CDR1 and CDR2: SNHLY and FYNNEI. The CDR3 loop reads CASRGTGDEQYF. CDR3 nucleotide sequence: TGTGCCAGCAGAGGGACAGGAGACGAGCAGTACTTC.